These T cell receptor beta chains were read from a single sample in a study of HIV-infected patients and healthy controls. One entry per CDR3 protein, called by TCRdb with MiXCR from the 5' RACE reads. The sample has some 19,000 distinct CDR3 sequences; roughly 8.2% are singletons. Sequencing was performed on blood. These receptor sequences come from an adult in good health. Both conserved end residues are part of each CDR3.

v_call cdr3_aa
TRBV19 CASSPHSGANVLTF
TRBV7-3 CASSLAGAQETQYF
TRBV3-1 CASSQSGQSITDTQYF
TRBV7-8 CASSYTGLDTQYF
TRBV2 CASSALTTGEQFF
TRBV29-1 CSVERNNEQFF
TRBV6-5 CASSYAGTYIEAFF
TRBV20-1 CSAKGDGGSEAFF
TRBV5-1 CASSREGNTEAFF
TRBV18 CASSPGQLNEAFF
TRBV30 CAWARGDYEQYF
TRBV24-1 CATSDLSRGDTGELFF
TRBV6-6 CASSTGLDGSNQPQHF
TRBV12-3/TRBV12-4 CASSLGGTAYQPQHF
TRBV4-1 CASSQDRGNTEAFF
TRBV28 CASSRGTAHTDTQYF
TRBV14 CASSQAVETQYF
TRBV5-1 CASSPRLADTQYF
TRBV20-1 CSARWSGNTIYF
TRBV2 CASAPGQADYGYTF
TRBV29-1 CSVVVDSRNTEAFF
TRBV27 CASSSRTSGSQEDTQYF
TRBV4-1 CASSQVTSGGATDTQYF
TRBV7-9 CASSEGTETYQETQYF
TRBV7-2 CASSFAGRDEQFF
TRBV19 CASSPTQRQAGTDTQYF
TRBV3-1 CASSQGTEHQPQHF
TRBV10-3 CAISEKGPGPYNEQFF
TRBV6-2/TRBV6-3 CASSPPWGSHGYTF
TRBV30 CAWMGPGGANSPLHF
TRBV29-1 CSVVQPNQPQHF
TRBV4-1 CASSQDGGQMNTEAFF
TRBV7-9 CASGQPQAVNTEAFF
TRBV5-1 CASSSLGAGGPIDTQYF
TRBV18 CASSRDNSGANVLTF
TRBV28 CASSEGFTEAFF
TRBV6-5 CASSHTLDVAEAFF
TRBV7-2 CASSLSQGGGEKLFF
TRBV6-2/TRBV6-3 CASSSSTGSPGELFF
TRBV28 CASTEIDRPFNQPQHF
TRBV28 CASAKAVAGETQYF
TRBV6-1 CASTRGETNTEAFF
TRBV7-8 CASSLARDRVQETQYF
TRBV5-1 CASSLGRTDTQYF
TRBV7-9 CASSLAADFPVINTDTQYF
TRBV24-1 CATSDLDRDTGELFF
TRBV12-3/TRBV12-4 CASSLAGHGYNEQFF
TRBV5-1 CASSLDTHATNEKLFF
TRBV7-9 CASSLAWSVNTEAFF
TRBV7-9 CASSHLQEFYGYTF
TRBV4-2 CASSLSPYQETQYF
TRBV7-9 CASSLAIAGDTQYF
TRBV20-1 CSARGGGINEQFF
TRBV7-9 CASSLGGAGEKLFF
TRBV28 CASTGRYQPQHF